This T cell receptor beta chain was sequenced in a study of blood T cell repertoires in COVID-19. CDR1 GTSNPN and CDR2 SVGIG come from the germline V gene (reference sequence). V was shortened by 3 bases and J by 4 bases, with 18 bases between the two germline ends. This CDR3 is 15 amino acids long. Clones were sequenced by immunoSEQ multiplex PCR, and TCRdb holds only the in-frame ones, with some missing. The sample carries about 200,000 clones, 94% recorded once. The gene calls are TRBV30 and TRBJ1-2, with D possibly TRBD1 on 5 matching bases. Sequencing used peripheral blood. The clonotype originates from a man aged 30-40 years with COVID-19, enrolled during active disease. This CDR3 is CAWSVRHGGGYGYTF. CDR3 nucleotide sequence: TGTGCCTGGAGCGTTAGACACGGCGGGGGCTATGGCTACACCTTC.